Described below is a single T cell receptor beta chain sequence and its context. The data belong to a study of human T cells and chemical hapten exposure. V was shortened by 6 bases and J by 6 bases, with 18 bases between the two germline ends. Germline values: CDR1 MNHEY, CDR2 SVGEGT. There are 15 residues in the CDR3. TCRdb reprocessed the RACE reads with MiXCR, giving one entry per CDR3 protein. The table has under 85,000 distinct CDR3 sequences, about a tenth seen once. Documented time point: patch test 2, 6 weeks after DPC sensitization. Treatment meaning: therapeutic diphenylcyclopropenone sensitization with weekly scalp DPC.

Sequences were derived from whole blood, sampled in connection with sensitization to the hapten diphenylcyclopropenone (DPC). The receptor's source is a woman aged 50 to 60 with alopecia areata. Some clones in this sample may be carry-over from other donors' samples. The chain carries TRBV6-2 or TRBV6-3 and TRBJ1-5; D is unresolved. CDR3 region: CASSAKGQLGQPQHF. CDR3 nucleotides: TGTGCCAGCAGCGCGAAAGGTCAACTGGGTCAGCCCCAGCATTTT.